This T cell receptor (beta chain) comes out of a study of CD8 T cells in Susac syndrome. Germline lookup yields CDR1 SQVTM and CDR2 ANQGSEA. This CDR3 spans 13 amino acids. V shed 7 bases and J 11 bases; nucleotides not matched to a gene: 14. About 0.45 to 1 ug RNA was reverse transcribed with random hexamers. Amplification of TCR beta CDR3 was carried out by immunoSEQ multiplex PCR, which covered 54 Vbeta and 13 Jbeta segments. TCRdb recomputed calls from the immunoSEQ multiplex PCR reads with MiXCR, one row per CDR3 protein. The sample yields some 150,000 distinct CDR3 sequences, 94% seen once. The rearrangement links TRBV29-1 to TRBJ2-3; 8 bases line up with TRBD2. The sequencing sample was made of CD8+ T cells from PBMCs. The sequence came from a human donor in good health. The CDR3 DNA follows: TGCAGCGCCACTATCCAGCGGGAGTTTTTGCAGTATTTT. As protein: CSATIQREFLQYF.